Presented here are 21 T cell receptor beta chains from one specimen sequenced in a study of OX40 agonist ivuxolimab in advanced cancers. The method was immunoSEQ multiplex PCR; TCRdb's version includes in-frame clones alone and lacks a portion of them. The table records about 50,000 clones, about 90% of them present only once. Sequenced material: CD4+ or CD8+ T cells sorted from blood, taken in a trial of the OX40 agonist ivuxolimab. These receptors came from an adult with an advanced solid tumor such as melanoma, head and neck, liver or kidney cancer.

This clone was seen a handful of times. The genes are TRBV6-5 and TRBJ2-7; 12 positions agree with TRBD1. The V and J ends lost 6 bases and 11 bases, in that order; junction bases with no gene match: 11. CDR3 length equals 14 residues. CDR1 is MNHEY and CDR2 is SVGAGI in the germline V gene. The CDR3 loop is CASRNRDRGRTEYF. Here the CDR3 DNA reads TGTGCCAGCAGAAACCGGGACAGGGGGCGCACGGAGTACTTC.

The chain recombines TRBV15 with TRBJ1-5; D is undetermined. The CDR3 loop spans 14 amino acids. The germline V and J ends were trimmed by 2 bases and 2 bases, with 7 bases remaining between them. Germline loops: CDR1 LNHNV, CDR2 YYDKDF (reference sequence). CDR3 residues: CATSRRWGNQPQHF. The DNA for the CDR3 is TGTGCCACCAGCAGAAGGTGGGGCAATCAGCCCCAGCATTTT.

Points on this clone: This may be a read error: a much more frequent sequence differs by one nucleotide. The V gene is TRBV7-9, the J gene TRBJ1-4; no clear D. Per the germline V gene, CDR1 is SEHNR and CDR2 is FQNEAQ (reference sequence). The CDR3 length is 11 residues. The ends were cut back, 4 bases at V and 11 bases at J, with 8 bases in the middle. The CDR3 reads CASSSRRKLFF. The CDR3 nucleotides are TGTGCCAGCAGCTCAAGGCGGAAACTGTTTTTT.

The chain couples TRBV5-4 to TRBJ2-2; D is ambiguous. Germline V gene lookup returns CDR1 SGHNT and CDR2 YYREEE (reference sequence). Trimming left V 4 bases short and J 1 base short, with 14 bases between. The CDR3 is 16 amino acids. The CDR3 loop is CASSQKSRLNTGELFF. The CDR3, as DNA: TGTGCCAGCAGCCAAAAGTCGAGGCTGAACACCGGGGAGCTGTTTTTT.

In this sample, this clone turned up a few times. The CDR3: CASSFPGRGIGNTIYF. In DNA form, the CDR3 reads TGTGCCAGCAGTTTCCCGGGCAGGGGTATTGGAAACACCATATATTTT. J is TRBJ1-3 and V is TRBV28; D perhaps matches TRBD1 (6 bases). V dropped 3 bases and J dropped 3 bases, with 15 bases sitting between them. Germline V gives CDR1 MDHEN, CDR2 SYDVKM. The CDR3 runs to 16 residues.

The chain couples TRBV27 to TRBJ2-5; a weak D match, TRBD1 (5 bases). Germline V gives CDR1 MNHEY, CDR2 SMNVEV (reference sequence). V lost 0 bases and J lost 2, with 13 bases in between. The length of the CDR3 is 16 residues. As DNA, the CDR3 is TGTGCCAGCAGTTTATCCTGGGGCGGTGGACAAGAGACCCAGTACTTC. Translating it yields CASSLSWGGGQETQYF.

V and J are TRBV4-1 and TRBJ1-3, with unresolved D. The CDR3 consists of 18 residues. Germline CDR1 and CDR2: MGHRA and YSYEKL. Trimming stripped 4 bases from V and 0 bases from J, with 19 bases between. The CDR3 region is CASSLEGSGILSGNTIYF. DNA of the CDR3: TGCGCCAGCAGCCTCGAAGGGTCGGGCATCCTCTCTGGAAACACCATATATTTT.

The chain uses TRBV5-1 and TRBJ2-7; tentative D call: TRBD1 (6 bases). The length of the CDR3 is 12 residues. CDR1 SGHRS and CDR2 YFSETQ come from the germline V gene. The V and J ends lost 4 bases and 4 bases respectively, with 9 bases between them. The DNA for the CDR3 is TGCGCCAGCAGCCAAGGGACATACGAGCAGTACTTC. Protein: CASSQGTYEQYF.

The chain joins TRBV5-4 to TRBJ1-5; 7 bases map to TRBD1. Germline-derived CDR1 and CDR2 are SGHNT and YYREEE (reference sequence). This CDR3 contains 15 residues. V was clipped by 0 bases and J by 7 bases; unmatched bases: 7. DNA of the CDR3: TGTGCCAGCAGCTTGGACAGGGGCTCAGGGCAGCCCCAGCATTTT. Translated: CASSLDRGSGQPQHF.

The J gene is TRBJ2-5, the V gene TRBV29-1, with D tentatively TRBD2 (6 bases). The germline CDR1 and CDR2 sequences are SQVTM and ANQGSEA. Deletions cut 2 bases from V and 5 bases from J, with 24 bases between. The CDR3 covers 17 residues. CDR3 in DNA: TGCAGCGTTGAATACGTCAGGTCCCGCCCCGGAGGGGAGACCCAGTACTTC. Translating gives CSVEYVRSRPGGETQYF.

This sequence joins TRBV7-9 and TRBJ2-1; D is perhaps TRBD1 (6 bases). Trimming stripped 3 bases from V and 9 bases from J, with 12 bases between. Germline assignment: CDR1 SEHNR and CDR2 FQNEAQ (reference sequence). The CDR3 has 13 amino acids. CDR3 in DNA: TGTGCCAGCAGCTTGACAGTACAGGGTGAGCAGTTCTTC. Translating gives CASSLTVQGEQFF. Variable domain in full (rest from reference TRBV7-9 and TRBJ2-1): DTGVSQNPRHKITKRGQNVTFRCDPISEHNRLYWYRQTLGQGPEFLTYFQNEAQLEKSRLLSDRFSAERPKGSFSTLEIQRTEQGDSAMYLCASSLTVQGEQFFGPGTRLTVL.

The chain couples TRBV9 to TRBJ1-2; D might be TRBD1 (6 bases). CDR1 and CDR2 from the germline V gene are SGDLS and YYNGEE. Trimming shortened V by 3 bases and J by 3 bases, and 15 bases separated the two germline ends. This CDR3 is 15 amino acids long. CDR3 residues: CASSGSMGAYYGYTF. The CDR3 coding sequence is TGTGCCAGCAGCGGGAGCATGGGGGCCTACTATGGCTACACCTTC.

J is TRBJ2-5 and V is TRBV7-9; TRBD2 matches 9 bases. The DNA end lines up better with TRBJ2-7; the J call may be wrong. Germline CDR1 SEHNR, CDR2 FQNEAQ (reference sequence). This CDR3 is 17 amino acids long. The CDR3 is CASSLDRTGGRAHEQYF. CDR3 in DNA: TGTGCCAGCAGCTTAGACAGGACTGGCGGGAGGGCCCACGAGCAGTACTTC.

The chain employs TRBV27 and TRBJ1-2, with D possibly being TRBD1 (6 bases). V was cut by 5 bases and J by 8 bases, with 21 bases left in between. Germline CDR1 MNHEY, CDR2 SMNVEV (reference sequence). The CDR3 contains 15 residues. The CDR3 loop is CASSPSGGRLEGYTF. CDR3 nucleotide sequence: TGTGCCAGCAGTCCCTCGGGGGGCCGGTTGGAAGGCTACACCTTC.

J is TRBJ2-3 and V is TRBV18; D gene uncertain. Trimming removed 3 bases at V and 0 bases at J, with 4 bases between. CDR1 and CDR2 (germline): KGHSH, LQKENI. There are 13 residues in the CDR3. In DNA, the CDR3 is TGTGCCAGCTCACCCTCTAGCACAGATACGCAGTATTTT. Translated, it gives CASSPSSTDTQYF.

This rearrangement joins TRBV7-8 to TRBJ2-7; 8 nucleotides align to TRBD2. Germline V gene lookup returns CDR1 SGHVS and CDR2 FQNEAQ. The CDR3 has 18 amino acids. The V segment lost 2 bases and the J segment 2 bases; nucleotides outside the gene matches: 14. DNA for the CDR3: TGTGCCAGCAGCTTAAGGGGGTTGGCGGGAGGAGTAGCCTACGAGCAGTACTTC. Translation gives CASSLRGLAGGVAYEQYF.

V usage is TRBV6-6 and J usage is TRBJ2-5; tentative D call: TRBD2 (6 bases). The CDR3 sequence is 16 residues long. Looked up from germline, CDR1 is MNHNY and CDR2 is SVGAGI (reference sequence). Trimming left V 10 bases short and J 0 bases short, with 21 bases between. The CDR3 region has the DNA TGTGCCACCCAACTAAGTCGGGAGCGCTACCAAGAGACCCAGTACTTC. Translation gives CATQLSRERYQETQYF.

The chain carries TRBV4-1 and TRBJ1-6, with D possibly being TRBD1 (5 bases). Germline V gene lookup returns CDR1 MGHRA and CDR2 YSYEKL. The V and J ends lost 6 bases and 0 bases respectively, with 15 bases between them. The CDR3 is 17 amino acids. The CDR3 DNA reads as TGCGCCAGCAGGCTCGAGGGGCGGAGCTCCTATAATTCACCCCTCCACTTT. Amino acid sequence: CASRLEGRSSYNSPLHF.

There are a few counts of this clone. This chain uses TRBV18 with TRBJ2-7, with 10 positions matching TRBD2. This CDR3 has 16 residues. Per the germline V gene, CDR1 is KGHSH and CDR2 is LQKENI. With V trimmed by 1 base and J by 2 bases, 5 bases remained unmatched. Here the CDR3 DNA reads TGTGCCAGCTCACCACGGGCTAGCGGGAGAACCTACGAGCAGTACTTC. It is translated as CASSPRASGRTYEQYF.

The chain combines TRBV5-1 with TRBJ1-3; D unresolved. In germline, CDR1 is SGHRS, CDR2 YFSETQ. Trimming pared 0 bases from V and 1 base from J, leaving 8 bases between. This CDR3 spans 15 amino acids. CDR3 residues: CASSLGAASGNTIYF. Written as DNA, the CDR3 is TGCGCCAGCAGCTTGGGTGCTGCTTCTGGAAACACCATATATTTT.

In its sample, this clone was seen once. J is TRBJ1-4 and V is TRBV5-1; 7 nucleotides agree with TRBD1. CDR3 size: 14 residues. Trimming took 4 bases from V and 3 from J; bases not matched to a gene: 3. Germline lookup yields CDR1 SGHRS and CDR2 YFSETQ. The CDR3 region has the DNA TGCGCCAGCAGCCTCGGGACAGCTAATGAAAAACTGTTTTTT. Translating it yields CASSLGTANEKLFF. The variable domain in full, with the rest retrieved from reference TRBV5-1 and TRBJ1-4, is KAGVTQTPRYLIKTRGQQVTLSCSPISGHRSVSWYQQTPGQGLQFLFEYFSETQRNKGNFPGRFSGRQFSNSRSEMNVSTLELGDSALYLCASSLGTANEKLFFGSGTQLSVL.